This T cell receptor (beta chain) comes out of a study of blood T cell repertoires in COVID-19. Study-level information: Samples representing acute and convalescent COVID-19 were sourced from the United States, Italy and Spain.

Profiled with immunoSEQ multiplex PCR; TCRdb holds only in-frame clones, not every one. The sample has over 150,000 clones, roughly 86% seen once; the top ten hold roughly 0.58%. The sequence was collected from a man in his fifties or sixties with COVID-19, enrolled during active disease. Sequenced input: peripheral blood.

Here the CDR3 reads CASSLLGSDYGYTF. The DNA for the CDR3 is TGTGCCAGCAGCTTACTTGGCTCTGACTATGGCTACACCTTC. The chain carries TRBV7-9 and TRBJ1-2; D gene uncertain. Germline CDR1 and CDR2: SEHNR and FQNEAQ (reference sequence). The V gene lost 2 bases and the J gene lost 3 bases, with 10 bases spanning the gap. CDR3 length: 14 amino acids.